A selection of T cell receptor beta chains follows, all from one sample in a study of T-cell reconstitution after alpha-beta-depleted transplantation in children. MiXCR, applied by TCRdb to the PCR reads, yields one record per CDR3 protein. The profile shows over 550,000 distinct CDR3 sequences, 10% of them singletons. The starting material was PBMCs from the stem cell graft donor, obtained from the stem cell graft. These receptors all come from a human donor who donated a stem cell graft to a child with acute myeloid leukemia. CDR3s include the opening cysteine and the closing phenylalanine or tryptophan. A D gene is named only where the DNA matches it firmly. Clone size is not always given. Where it is, it says once, few, many or a class for expanded clones.

D gene,J gene,V gene,clone size,CDR3 protein,CDR3 DNA
.,TRBJ2-4,TRBV29-1,.,CSVLGGELAKNIQYF,TGCAGCGTCCTGGGGGGTGAGCTAGCCAAAAACATTCAGTACTTC
.,TRBJ1-1,TRBV20-1,many,CSARQPNTEAFF,TGCAGTGCTAGACAACCGAACACTGAAGCTTTCTTT
.,TRBJ1-1,TRBV27,few,CASMTGESTEAFF,TGTGCCAGCATGACCGGGGAGAGCACTGAAGCTTTCTTT
.,TRBJ2-1,TRBV20-1,many,CSAVPRVGTHNEQFF,TGCAGTGCAGTACCAAGGGTGGGTACACACAATGAGCAGTTCTTC
.,TRBJ2-1,TRBV10-3,many,CAISVSGDEQFF,TGTGCCATCAGTGTATCCGGGGATGAGCAGTTCTTC
.,TRBJ1-2,TRBV29-1,many,CSVVQGWGGYTF,TGCAGCGTTGTACAGGGTTGGGGAGGCTACACCTTC
TRBD2,TRBJ2-1,TRBV19,few,CASSTTGTSGFNEQFF,TGTGCCAGTAGTACTACCGGGACTAGCGGTTTCAATGAGCAGTTCTTC
.,TRBJ2-5,TRBV15,few,CATSPLPRDSETQYF,TGTGCCACCAGCCCCCTCCCCCGGGACTCAGAGACCCAGTACTTC
.,TRBJ2-1,TRBV12-3/TRBV12-4,many,CASSLGGGSYNEQFF,TGTGCCAGCAGCTTGGGAGGGGGCTCCTACAATGAGCAGTTCTTC
.,TRBJ1-1,TRBV6-1,.,CASSPQRVGTEAFF,TGTGCCAGCAGTCCGCAGCGGGTAGGGACTGAAGCTTTCTTT
.,TRBJ1-2,TRBV7-9,.,CASSDAGGWYGYTF,TGTGCCAGCAGCGACGCGGGGGGATGGTATGGCTACACCTTC
TRBD2,TRBJ2-3,TRBV6-2/TRBV6-3,.,CASNLLAGGTDTQYF,TGTGCCAGCAACCTACTAGCGGGAGGGACAGATACGCAGTATTTT
TRBD1,TRBJ2-1,TRBV9,few,CASSQGTVSSYNEQFF,TGTGCCAGCAGCCAGGGGACAGTGAGCTCCTACAATGAGCAGTTCTTC
.,TRBJ2-7,TRBV15,.,CATSRELSYEQYF,TGTGCCACCAGCAGAGAATTGAGCTACGAGCAGTACTTC
.,TRBJ1-2,TRBV7-2,few,CASSLSGGGVNYGYTF,TGTGCCAGCAGCTTATCGGGTGGGGGAGTTAACTATGGCTACACCTTC
TRBD2,TRBJ2-1,TRBV5-1,few,CASSLVLAGASGGNEQFF,TGCGCCAGCAGCTTGGTGCTAGCGGGAGCTTCGGGGGGCAATGAGCAGTTCTTC
TRBD2,TRBJ2-5,TRBV29-1,few,CSFCGGAVCQETQYF,TGCAGCTTTTGCGGGGGAGCCGTATGCCAAGAGACCCAGTACTTC
TRBD1,TRBJ1-2,TRBV9,many,CASSEGTAGYTF,TGTGCCAGCAGCGAGGGGACAGCTGGCTACACCTTC
.,TRBJ1-2,TRBV7-2,few,CASSALNYGYTF,TGTGCCAGCAGCGCCTTGAACTATGGCTACACCTTC
.,TRBJ1-5,TRBV6-5,.,CASSLYLNSNQPQHF,TGTGCCAGCAGCCTCTACCTTAATAGCAATCAGCCCCAGCATTTT
TRBD2,TRBJ2-1,TRBV28,many,CASLSRASGRNEQFF,TGTGCCAGCCTCTCCCGAGCTAGCGGGAGGAATGAGCAGTTCTTC
TRBD2,TRBJ2-5,TRBV27,.,CATQLTSGRVETQYF,TGTGCCACACAACTGACTAGCGGGAGGGTAGAGACCCAGTACTTC
TRBD1,TRBJ2-1,TRBV4-1,few,CASSQAHRGVEQFF,TGCGCCAGCAGCCAAGCGCACAGGGGGGTTGAGCAGTTCTTC
TRBD1,TRBJ2-1,TRBV5-5,few,CASSLPTGGHEQFF,TGTGCCAGCAGCTTGCCGACAGGGGGCCATGAGCAGTTCTTC
TRBD2,TRBJ2-5,TRBV20-1,.,CSARVPGVAGGPGETQYF,TGCAGTGCTAGAGTTCCTGGGGTAGCGGGAGGGCCGGGGGAGACCCAGTACTTC
.,TRBJ2-5,TRBV6-2/TRBV6-3,few,CASSYGGGTQYF,TGTGCCAGCAGTTATGGAGGAGGGACCCAGTACTTC
.,TRBJ2-7,TRBV10-3,many,CAISESEGAEQYF,TGTGCCATCAGTGAGTCGGAAGGGGCCGAGCAGTACTTC
TRBD1,TRBJ1-2,TRBV10-3,few,CAISEFGQDYTF,TGTGCCATCAGTGAATTTGGACAGGACTACACCTTC
TRBD1,TRBJ2-7,TRBV12-3/TRBV12-4,many,CASSPLRDRAYEQYF,TGTGCCAGCAGTCCCCTCCGGGACAGGGCCTACGAGCAGTACTTC
TRBD2,TRBJ2-5,TRBV18,.,CASLRGLEETQYF,TGTGCCAGCCTGAGAGGACTAGAGGAGACCCAGTACTTC
.,TRBJ1-5,TRBV6-2/TRBV6-3,few,CASSYVPVSNQPQHF,TGTGCCAGCAGTTACGTTCCGGTCTCCAATCAGCCCCAGCATTTT
.,TRBJ2-3,TRBV6-5,many,CASSYEQGRGTDTQYF,TGTGCCAGCAGTTACGAACAGGGAAGGGGCACAGATACGCAGTATTTT
TRBD2,TRBJ2-7,TRBV7-2,.,CASSFRLAGGPVEQYF,TGTGCCAGCAGCTTTCGACTAGCGGGAGGGCCGGTCGAGCAGTACTTC
.,TRBJ1-1,TRBV29-1,few,CSVEVSWAEAFF,TGCAGCGTTGAGGTGTCGTGGGCTGAAGCTTTCTTT
.,TRBJ2-3,TRBV7-2,few,CASSPGGLRTDTQYF,TGTGCCAGCAGCCCTGGAGGCCTCCGCACAGATACGCAGTATTTT
TRBD1,TRBJ2-5,TRBV12-3/TRBV12-4,.,CASSLPQGTGVETQYF,TGTGCCAGCAGTTTACCCCAAGGGACAGGGGTGGAGACCCAGTACTTC
.,TRBJ2-7,TRBV9,.,CASSVGSGAVYEQYF,TGTGCCAGCAGCGTAGGATCAGGGGCGGTATACGAGCAGTACTTC
.,TRBJ2-4,TRBV12-3/TRBV12-4,.,CASSPGGRGNIQYF,TGTGCCAGCAGTCCTGGGGGCAGGGGAAACATTCAGTACTTC
.,TRBJ2-1,TRBV6-2/TRBV6-3,many,CASSYQLGSLYNEQFF,TGTGCCAGCAGTTACCAATTGGGCAGCCTATACAATGAGCAGTTCTTC
.,TRBJ2-7,TRBV15,.,CATSREQRAVAYEQYF,TGTGCCACCAGCAGAGAACAGCGGGCGGTTGCCTACGAGCAGTACTTC
TRBD2,TRBJ2-1,TRBV12-5,many,CASGSGWGLAGTSSYNEQFF,TGTGCTAGTGGTTCGGGCTGGGGGCTAGCGGGTACTAGCTCCTACAATGAGCAGTTCTTC
TRBD2,TRBJ2-3,TRBV29-1,.,CSVGSGMHTQYF,TGCAGCGTGGGTAGCGGGATGCATACGCAGTATTTT
.,TRBJ2-5,TRBV11-2,few,CASSLDRRIIAATQYF,TGTGCCAGCAGCTTAGATCGGAGGATCATCGCGGCGACCCAGTACTTC
.,TRBJ2-5,TRBV5-1,few,CASSFFGTQETQYF,TGCGCCAGCAGCTTTTTCGGGACACAAGAGACCCAGTACTTC
.,TRBJ2-6,TRBV7-2,.,CASLWGAGANVLTF,TGTGCCAGCCTGTGGGGGGCTGGGGCCAACGTCCTGACTTTC
TRBD2,TRBJ2-5,TRBV11-2,many,CASSLGASGRQETQYF,TGTGCCAGCAGCCTAGGGGCTAGCGGGAGGCAAGAGACCCAGTACTTC
.,TRBJ2-2,TRBV28,few,CASRSEWELFF,TGTGCCAGCAGATCTGAGTGGGAGCTGTTTTTT
TRBD1,TRBJ1-2,TRBV29-1,.,CSVEEDRANYGYTF,TGCAGCGTTGAAGAAGACAGGGCCAACTATGGCTACACCTTC
TRBD1,TRBJ2-1,TRBV28,few,CASSLLDRGRNEQFF,TGTGCCAGCAGTTTACTAGACAGGGGAAGAAATGAGCAGTTCTTC
TRBD2,TRBJ2-1,TRBV20-1,many,CSARDWASGSGYNEQFF,TGCAGTGCTAGAGATTGGGCTAGCGGGAGCGGTTACAATGAGCAGTTCTTC
.,TRBJ2-5,TRBV7-9,.,CASTQLGETQYF,TGTGCCAGCACCCAGTTGGGAGAGACCCAGTACTTC
TRBD2,TRBJ2-7,TRBV3-1,many,CASSQGGTSGGPRPYEQYF,TGTGCCAGCAGCCAAGGAGGGACTAGCGGGGGACCACGGCCCTACGAGCAGTACTTC